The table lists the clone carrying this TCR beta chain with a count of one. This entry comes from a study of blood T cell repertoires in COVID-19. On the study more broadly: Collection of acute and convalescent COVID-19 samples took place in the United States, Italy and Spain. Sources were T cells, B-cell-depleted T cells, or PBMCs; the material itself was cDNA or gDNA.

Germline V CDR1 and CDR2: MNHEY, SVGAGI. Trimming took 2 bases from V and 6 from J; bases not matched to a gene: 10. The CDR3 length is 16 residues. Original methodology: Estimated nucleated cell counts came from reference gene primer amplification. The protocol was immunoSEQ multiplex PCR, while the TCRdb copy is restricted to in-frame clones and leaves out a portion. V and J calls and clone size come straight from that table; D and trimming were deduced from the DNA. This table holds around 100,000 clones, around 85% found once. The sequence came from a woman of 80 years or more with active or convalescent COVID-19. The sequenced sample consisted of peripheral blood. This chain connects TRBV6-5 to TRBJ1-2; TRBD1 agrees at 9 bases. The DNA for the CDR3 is TGTGCCAGCAGTTACATGTTTGCACAGGGGGCAGATGGCTACACCTTC. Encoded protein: CASSYMFAQGADGYTF.